This record concerns one T cell receptor (beta chain) sequence. Its specificity is not known. Measured with immunoSEQ multiplex PCR; TCRdb has only the in-frame clones, and not every one. The sample carries approximately 60,000 clones, about 74% recorded once. The time point was: week 35, safety follow-up. Each dose delivered 300 ug of mutant IDH1 20-mer peptide subcutaneously with imiquimod. The V and J ends lost 5 bases and 2 bases, in that order; junction bases with no gene match: 6. This CDR3 is 15 amino acids long. Germline V gene sequence: CDR1 SGDLS, CDR2 YYNGEE. The sample comes from a study of a mutant IDH1 vaccine in newly diagnosed glioma.

The rearrangement uses TRBV9 and TRBJ2-2, with 7 bases fitting TRBD1. The sequencing used PBMCs, collected from a glioma patient whose treatment included an IDH1 peptide vaccine. The TCR sequence derives from a man aged 45 to 65 with glioma. The CDR3 DNA reads TGTGCCAGCAGGCCTGGGACAGCAAACACCGGGGAGCTGTTTTTT. Translated, it gives CASRPGTANTGELFF.